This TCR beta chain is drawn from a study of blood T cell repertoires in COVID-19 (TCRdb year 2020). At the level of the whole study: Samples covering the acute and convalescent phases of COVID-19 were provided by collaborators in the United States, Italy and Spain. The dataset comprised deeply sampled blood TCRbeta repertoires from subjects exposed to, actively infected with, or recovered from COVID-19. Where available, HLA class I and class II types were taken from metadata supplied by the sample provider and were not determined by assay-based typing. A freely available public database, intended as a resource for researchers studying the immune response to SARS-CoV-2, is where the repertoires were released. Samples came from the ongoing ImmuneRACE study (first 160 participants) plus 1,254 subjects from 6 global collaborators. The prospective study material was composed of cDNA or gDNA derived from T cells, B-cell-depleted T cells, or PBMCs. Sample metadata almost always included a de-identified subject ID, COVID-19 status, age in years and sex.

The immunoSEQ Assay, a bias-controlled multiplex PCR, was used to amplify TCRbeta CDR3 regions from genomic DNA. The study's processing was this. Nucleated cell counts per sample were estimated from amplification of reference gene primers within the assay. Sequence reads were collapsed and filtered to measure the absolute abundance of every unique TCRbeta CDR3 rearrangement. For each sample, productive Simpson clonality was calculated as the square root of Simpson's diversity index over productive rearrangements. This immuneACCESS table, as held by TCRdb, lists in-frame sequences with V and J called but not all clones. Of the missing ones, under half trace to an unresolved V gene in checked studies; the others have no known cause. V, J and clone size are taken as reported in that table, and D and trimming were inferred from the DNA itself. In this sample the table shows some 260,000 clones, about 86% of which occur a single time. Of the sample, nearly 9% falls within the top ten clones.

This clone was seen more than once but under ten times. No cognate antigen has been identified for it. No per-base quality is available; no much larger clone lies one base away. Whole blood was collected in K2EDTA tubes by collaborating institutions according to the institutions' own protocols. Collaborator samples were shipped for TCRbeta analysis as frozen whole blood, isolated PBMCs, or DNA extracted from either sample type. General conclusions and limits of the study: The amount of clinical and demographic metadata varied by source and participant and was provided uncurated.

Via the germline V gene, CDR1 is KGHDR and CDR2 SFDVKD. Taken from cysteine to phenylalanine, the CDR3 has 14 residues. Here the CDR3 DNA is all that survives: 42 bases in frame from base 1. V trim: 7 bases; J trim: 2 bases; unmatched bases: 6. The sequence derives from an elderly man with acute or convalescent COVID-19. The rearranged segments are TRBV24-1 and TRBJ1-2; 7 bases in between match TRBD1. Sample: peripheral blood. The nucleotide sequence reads TGTGCCACCAGCCTACAGGGGACAAACTATGGCTACACCTTC. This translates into CATSLQGTNYGYTF.